Listed here are 15 T cell receptor beta chains from one sample, sequenced in a study of response to subunit inactivated influenza vaccine. From the RT-PCR reads, TCRdb called clonotypes with MiXCR, one entry per CDR3 protein. The sample yields some 600,000 distinct CDR3 sequences, about 14% seen once. Sequencing used PBMCs from blood, obtained about 14 days before vaccination. The source of these receptors is a man over 45 who received an inactivated influenza vaccine.

The V gene is TRBV30, the J gene TRBJ2-1; no reliable D call. Germline assignment: CDR1 GTSNPN and CDR2 SVGIG (reference sequence). This CDR3 region has 15 residues. Trimming removed 0 bases at V and 3 bases at J, with 12 bases between. CDR3 sequence (DNA): TGTGCCTGGAGTGTACTTGCGAGTTTCTACAATGAGCAGTTCTTC. Translation gives CAWSVLASFYNEQFF.

The chain couples TRBV28 to TRBJ1-2; D gene unclear. Germline V gives CDR1 MDHEN, CDR2 SYDVKM. Trimming removed 3 bases at V and 8 bases at J, with 13 bases between. The CDR3 length is 13 residues. This chain's CDR3 is CASSFPGLGGYTF. Written as DNA, the CDR3 is TGTGCCAGCAGTTTCCCGGGTTTAGGCGGCTACACCTTC.

The chain joins TRBV6-5 to TRBJ2-3, with TRBD2 identical over 8 bases. V was clipped by 4 bases and J by 2 bases; unmatched bases: 11. In germline, CDR1 is MNHEY, CDR2 SVGAGI. This CDR3 spans 17 amino acids. The CDR3 protein is CASSLSILAGNTDTQYF. The CDR3 DNA follows: TGTGCCAGCAGTTTATCAATCCTAGCGGGCAACACAGATACGCAGTATTTT.

This clonotype was seen a handful of times. V gene TRBV5-1 combines with J gene TRBJ1-4; unclear D gene. Germline assignment: CDR1 SGHRS and CDR2 YFSETQ. V was clipped by 4 bases and J by 10 bases, with 8 bases between them. The CDR3 totals 11 residues. CDR3 sequence: CASSGEGKLFF. DNA of the CDR3: TGCGCCAGCAGCGGTGAGGGAAAACTGTTTTTT.

The table lists this clonotype with a few counts. This chain connects TRBV20-1 to TRBJ1-4; D is uncertain. Germline assignment: CDR1 DFQATT and CDR2 SNEGSKA (reference sequence). Trimming stripped 4 bases from V and 5 bases from J, with 14 bases between. CDR3 length: 14 residues. CDR3 in DNA: TGCAGTGCTACCCAAGGTGGGAGAAATGAAAAACTGTTTTTT. This codes for CSATQGGRNEKLFF.

This clonotype was seen more than once but under ten times. The rearrangement uses TRBV29-1 and TRBJ2-1, with TRBD1 matching over 7 bases. The CDR3 spans 15 residues. The V segment lost 5 bases and the J segment 4 bases; nucleotides outside the gene matches: 11. CDR1 is SQVTM, CDR2 ANQGSEA, per germline. CDR3 DNA: TGCAGCGTTCGTCTGGGGCAGGGGGAGTACAATGAGCAGTTCTTC. Translation: CSVRLGQGEYNEQFF.

This sequence joins TRBV11-3 and TRBJ2-2; 7 positions agree with TRBD2. CDR1 is SGHNT and CDR2 is YENEEA in the germline V gene. V lost 3 bases and J lost 6; bases outside the gene matches: 7. The CDR3 totals 15 residues. The CDR3 reads CASSFQAGAAGELFF. Here the CDR3 DNA reads TGTGCCAGCAGCTTTCAGGCGGGAGCGGCCGGGGAGCTGTTTTTT.

This clonotype was found a few times. The rearrangement joins TRBV29-1 to TRBJ2-2, with 11 bases matching TRBD2. Looked up from germline, CDR1 is SQVTM and CDR2 is ANQGSEA. The V and J ends lost 6 bases and 6 bases, in that order; junction bases with no gene match: 6. This CDR3 spans 14 amino acids. The CDR3: CSVIAGGASGELFF. The CDR3 nucleotides are TGCAGCGTAATAGCGGGGGGGGCCTCCGGGGAGCTGTTTTTT.

This clonotype turned up a few times. The J gene is TRBJ2-1, the V gene TRBV4-2; 7 positions match TRBD1. Germline assignment: CDR1 LGHNA and CDR2 YNFKEQ. V gave up 2 bases and J gave up 6 bases; unmatched junction bases: 4. The CDR3 runs to 14 residues. For the CDR3, the DNA is TGTGCCAGCAGCCAAAAGGGACAGATCAATGAGCAGTTCTTC. Translating it yields CASSQKGQINEQFF.

V usage is TRBV28 and J usage is TRBJ1-3; D may be TRBD1 (6 bases). The length of the CDR3 is 16 residues. Trimming took off 5 bases at V and 0 bases at J, with 14 bases between the two ends. The V gene's germline CDR1 is MDHEN and CDR2 SYDVKM. The CDR3 DNA follows: TGTGCCAGCAGTCCCCTTAGGACAGACTCTGGAAACACCATATATTTT. It specifies CASSPLRTDSGNTIYF.

The V call is TRBV28, the J call TRBJ2-7, with 7 bases aligning to TRBD2. The CDR3 spans 15 residues. V was clipped by 7 bases and J by 4 bases; unmatched bases: 13. Germline assignment: CDR1 MDHEN and CDR2 SYDVKM. This CDR3 reads CASTIRAGLRYEQYF. CDR3 sequence (DNA): TGTGCCAGCACTATCAGGGCGGGACTAAGGTACGAGCAGTACTTC.

The chain has TRBV28 and TRBJ1-5; TRBD1 is a possible D gene (6 bases). Germline CDR1 and CDR2: MDHEN and SYDVKM. The CDR3 loop spans 13 amino acids. The germline V and J ends were trimmed by 8 bases and 3 bases, with 11 bases remaining between them. The CDR3 nucleotides read TGTGCCAGCTATAGGGGGGTCAATCAGCCCCAGCATTTT. It codes for CASYRGVNQPQHF.

This clonotype came up many times. V is TRBV9 and J is TRBJ2-1; 8 bases line up with TRBD1. Germline CDR1 reads SGDLS; CDR2 reads YYNGEE. The V segment lost 4 bases and the J segment 9 bases; nucleotides outside the gene matches: 9. CDR3 length: 14 residues. The DNA of the CDR3 is TGTGCCAGCAGCCCCGGACAGGGTGAGGGTGAGCAGTTCTTC. This gives the protein CASSPGQGEGEQFF.

This clonotype was recorded at least ten times. The V call is TRBV29-1, the J call TRBJ1-5; D may be TRBD1 (6 bases). CDR3 size: 14 residues. V lost 3 bases, J lost 7 bases, and 16 bases lay in between. Germline lookup yields CDR1 SQVTM and CDR2 ANQGSEA. The CDR3 bases are TGCAGCGTTGAGGAGGGCAGGGGTGGGCAGCCCCAGCATTTT. Encoded protein: CSVEEGRGGQPQHF.

This clonotype was detected many times. CDR3: CASSRLAGGRNEQFF. The CDR3 nucleotides read TGTGCCAGCAGCCGACTAGCGGGGGGGCGCAATGAGCAGTTCTTC. The J gene is TRBJ2-1, the V gene TRBV3-1, with TRBD2 identical over 14 bases. The ends lost 4 bases at V and 6 bases at J; junction bases unmatched: 2. This CDR3 has 15 residues. In germline, CDR1 is LGHDT, CDR2 YNNKEL (reference sequence).